Listed below are T cell receptor beta chains from one sample, sequenced in a study of monozygotic twins with inflammatory bowel disease. Reanalyzing the 5' RACE reads, TCRdb keeps one entry per CDR3 protein, without DNA. The sample totals fewer than 550,000 distinct CDR3 sequences; its top ten clones hold roughly 2.3%. The sequenced material came from blood. The receptors were sampled from a human donor with ulcerative colitis or Crohn's disease, or a healthy co-twin of an affected twin (not recorded which). Both conserved end residues are part of each CDR3. Fields, in order: J gene, V gene, CDR3 protein.

TRBJ1-1 TRBV11-1 CASSFGQGFDTEAFF
TRBJ2-1 TRBV7-9 CASSLPGLNEQFF
TRBJ2-2 TRBV5-1 CASRKPGGQSGELFF
TRBJ2-1 TRBV10-3 CAISDGTSGRWEQFF
TRBJ1-1 TRBV12-3/TRBV12-4 CASSLGGLRNTEAFF
TRBJ2-1 TRBV7-3 CASSSTGTRSYNEQFF
TRBJ2-1 TRBV10-3 CATLRTGSDEQFF
TRBJ1-4 TRBV6-5 CASSYSKQGRREKLFF
TRBJ1-1 TRBV6-2/TRBV6-3 CASSSPPGSTFF
TRBJ2-5 TRBV2 CASRDGRGVETQYF
TRBJ2-5 TRBV15 CATSRYGVGEETQYF
TRBJ1-5 TRBV28 CASSLINRDRGQNQPQHF
TRBJ2-1 TRBV6-2/TRBV6-3 CASSPFYNEQFF
TRBJ2-3 TRBV19 CASNQGVTDTQYF
TRBJ2-2 TRBV27 CASSLAGDSGELFF
TRBJ1-5 TRBV28 CASSLPGGGWGSNQPQHF
TRBJ2-4 TRBV29-1 CSGLGDTKNIQYF
TRBJ1-3 TRBV19 CASVTRETSGNTIYF
TRBJ1-6 TRBV30 CAWSEEIRGNSPLHF
TRBJ1-5 TRBV3-1 CASSMLGSNQPQHF
TRBJ1-4 TRBV2 CASRRTTTNEKLFF
TRBJ2-6 TRBV6-4 CASSAGTGGVRSGANVLTF
TRBJ2-5 TRBV10-3 CATEGAEGETQYF
TRBJ2-7 TRBV30 CAWIPSGILYEQYF
TRBJ2-3 TRBV12-3/TRBV12-4 CASRGGDTQYF
TRBJ2-3 TRBV9 CASSESGGAALF
TRBJ2-5 TRBV5-1 CASSLLLAGVQETQYF
TRBJ2-1 TRBV3-1 CASSLAPPRGNEQFF
TRBJ2-7 TRBV28 CASSSLFSGHNLYEQYF
TRBJ1-2 TRBV5-1 CASSLAPGGQSYGYTF
TRBJ2-3 TRBV5-1 CASNSLAGGFTDTQYF
TRBJ2-1 TRBV5-1 CASSFRKEGNEQFF
TRBJ2-1 TRBV10-3 CAISESRPSVPHF
TRBJ2-3 TRBV12-3/TRBV12-4 CASSLARVSDTQYF
TRBJ2-1 TRBV12-3/TRBV12-4 CASSLSRTGLAGRSYNEQFF
TRBJ2-7 TRBV18 CASSPPTSYEQYF
TRBJ1-1 TRBV4-3 CASSPSGPMNTEAFF
TRBJ1-2 TRBV7-3 CASSSGSGNYGYTF
TRBJ1-1 TRBV5-1 CASSLTTGLSAFF
TRBJ1-1 TRBV18 CASSPQGGNTEAFF
TRBJ1-1 TRBV5-6 CASSPTGTGTPGGNTEAFF
TRBJ1-1 TRBV7-9 CASSLSGTGMNTEAFF
TRBJ1-6 TRBV28 CASSLKIDSPLHF
TRBJ2-2 TRBV7-2 CASSLFGTAPTGELFF
TRBJ1-5 TRBV12-3/TRBV12-4 CASSRQGAGQPQHF
TRBJ2-2 TRBV20-1 CSATGTEGTGELFF
TRBJ1-3 TRBV28 CASTMGGQTNTIYF
TRBJ2-5 TRBV7-3 CASSPDGAQETQYF
TRBJ1-1 TRBV29-1 CSALGNREAFF